One TCR beta chain is described in this entry. In germline, CDR1 is SGHRS, CDR2 YFSETQ. This CDR3 contains 16 residues. The V gene end was trimmed by 4 bases and the J gene end by 5 bases; junction bases not matched to a gene: 13. The data were taken from a study of blood T cell repertoires in COVID-19. Across the study: The United States, Italy and Spain supplied acute and convalescent COVID-19 samples. T cells, B-cell-depleted T cells, or PBMCs provided the cDNA or gDNA that served as material.

Original data processing: Amplifying reference gene primers gave estimates of nucleated cell counts. The protocol was immunoSEQ multiplex PCR, while the TCRdb copy is restricted to in-frame clones and leaves out a portion. V and J calls and clone size are as listed in that table; D and trimming were resolved from the DNA. The top ten clones hold 8.1% of a sample with approximately 150,000 clones, 70% to 80% of them seen once. Seattle cases were enrolled at active infection and followed longitudinally. The receptor comes from an older woman with COVID-19, enrolled during active disease. The V and J genes are TRBV5-1 and TRBJ2-5, with 8 bases aligning to TRBD1. Material: peripheral blood. The CDR3 DNA sequence: TGCGCCAGCAGCGCCGCCAGGACAGGGAGTAAGGAGACCCAGTACTTC. Translated: CASSAARTGSKETQYF. Filled out from reference TRBV5-1 and TRBJ2-5, the complete variable domain reads KAGVTQTPRYLIKTRGQQVTLSCSPISGHRSVSWYQQTPGQGLQFLFEYFSETQRNKGNFPGRFSGRQFSNSRSEMNVSTLELGDSALYLCASSAARTGSKETQYFGPGTRLLVL.